The 7 T cell receptor beta chains presented below share a single source sample, sequenced in a study of regulatory T cells in long-lasting Graves disease. Assembly of TCR beta libraries relied on iRepertoire HTBI primers together with Arm-PCR of CDR3 regions. TCRdb recomputed calls from the multiplex PCR reads with MiXCR, one row per CDR3 protein. The sample lists under 300,000 distinct CDR3 sequences, about 19% occurring once. Time point reported: newly diagnosed GD, antithyroid drugs for less than 3 months. Preparation of the TCR library used RNA extracted from PBMCs. The sample consisted of peripheral blood mononuclear cells (PBMCs), taken at new diagnosis, from a patient treated with antithyroid drugs. Source of these receptors: a female donor with Graves disease.

This clonotype came up a few times. V is TRBV14 and J is TRBJ1-1; D uncertain. V was clipped by 4 bases and J by 4 bases, with 19 bases between them. The CDR3 is made up of 16 amino acids. CDR1 and CDR2 (germline): SGHDN, FVKESK. As DNA, the CDR3 is TGTGCCAGCAGCCCAGAAGACTGGGTGGGAGGCACTGAAGCTTTCTTT. It encodes CASSPEDWVGGTEAFF.

This chain joins TRBV7-2 and TRBJ2-1, with 8 bases lining up with TRBD2. V was clipped by 5 bases and J by 0 bases; unmatched bases: 9. The CDR3 sequence is 17 residues long. Germline lookup yields CDR1 SGHTA and CDR2 FQGNSA. CDR3 amino acids: CASSKRSGRDSYNEQFF. CDR3 sequence (DNA): TGTGCCAGCAGCAAGAGGAGCGGGAGAGACTCCTACAATGAGCAGTTCTTC.

This clonotype came up many times. This rearrangement joins TRBV27 to TRBJ2-7; a possible D gene is TRBD1 (5 bases). Per germline, CDR1 MNHEY and CDR2 SMNVEV (reference sequence). CDR3 length: 15 amino acids. V lost 3 bases and J 8 bases, leaving 20 bases between the germline ends. Here the CDR3 DNA reads TGTGCCAGCAGTTTCTTCAGGGCATCGTCTAGAAAGCAGTACTTC. This codes for CASSFFRASSRKQYF.

The V and J genes are TRBV20-1 and TRBJ1-5, with 10 bases matching TRBD1. The length of the CDR3 is 15 residues. Trimming removed 5 bases from V and 7 bases from J; junction bases left unmatched: 11. Per the germline V gene, CDR1 is DFQATT and CDR2 is SNEGSKA (reference sequence). The CDR3 is CSAEAGTGERQPQHF. The CDR3 DNA sequence: TGCAGTGCTGAGGCCGGGACAGGGGAACGACAGCCCCAGCATTTT.

The sample holds many counts of this clonotype. The chain recombines TRBV4-3 with TRBJ2-2, with D tentatively TRBD2 (6 bases). The CDR3 is 15 residues long. Germline V CDR1 and CDR2: LGHNA, YSLEER. Trimming left V 5 bases short and J 2 bases short, with 12 bases between. CDR3 in amino acids: CASSAGTYNTGELFF. In DNA, the CDR3 is TGCGCCAGCAGCGCCGGGACTTACAACACCGGGGAGCTGTTTTTT.

This clonotype turned up a few times. An end of the junction does not agree with germline; a read error may underlie this. The chain recombines TRBV6-1 with TRBJ2-7, with 8 nucleotides matching TRBD1. CDR3 length: 15 residues. Germline CDR1 is MNHNS and CDR2 is SASEGT. CDR3 bases: TGTGCCAGCAGTGACTCCCGGGACAGGATGTACGAGCGGTACTTC. Translation gives CASSDSRDRMYERYF.

The chain links TRBV24-1 to TRBJ2-7, with D unclear. CDR3 size: 14 residues. Per the germline V gene, CDR1 is KGHDR and CDR2 is SFDVKD. V was cut by 4 bases and J by 0 bases, with 9 bases left in between. The CDR3: CATSEGILSYEQYF. DNA of the CDR3: TGTGCCACCAGTGAAGGGATCCTCTCCTACGAGCAGTACTTC.